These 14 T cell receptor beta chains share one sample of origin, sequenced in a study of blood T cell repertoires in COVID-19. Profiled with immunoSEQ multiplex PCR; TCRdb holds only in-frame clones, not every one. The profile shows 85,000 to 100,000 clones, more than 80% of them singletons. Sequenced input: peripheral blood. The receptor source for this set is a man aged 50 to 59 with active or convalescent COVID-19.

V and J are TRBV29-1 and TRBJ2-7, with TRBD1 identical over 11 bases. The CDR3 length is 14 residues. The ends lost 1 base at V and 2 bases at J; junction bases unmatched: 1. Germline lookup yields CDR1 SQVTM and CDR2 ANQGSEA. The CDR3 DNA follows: TGCAGCGTTGAAGCGGGACAGGGGGCCTACGAGCAGTACTTC. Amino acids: CSVEAGQGAYEQYF.

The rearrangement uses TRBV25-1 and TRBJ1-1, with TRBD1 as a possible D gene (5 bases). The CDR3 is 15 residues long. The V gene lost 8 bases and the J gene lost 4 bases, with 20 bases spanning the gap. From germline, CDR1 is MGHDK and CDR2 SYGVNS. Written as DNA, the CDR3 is TGTGCCAGCTCCGGGCCAGCGGGAAGGGGCACTGAAGCTTTCTTT. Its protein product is CASSGPAGRGTEAFF.

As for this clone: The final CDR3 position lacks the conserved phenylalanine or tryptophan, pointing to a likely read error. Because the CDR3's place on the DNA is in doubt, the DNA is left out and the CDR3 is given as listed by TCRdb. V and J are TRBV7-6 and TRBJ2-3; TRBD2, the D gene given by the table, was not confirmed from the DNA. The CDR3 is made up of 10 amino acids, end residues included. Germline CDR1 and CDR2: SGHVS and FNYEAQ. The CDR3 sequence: CASSLARGGA.

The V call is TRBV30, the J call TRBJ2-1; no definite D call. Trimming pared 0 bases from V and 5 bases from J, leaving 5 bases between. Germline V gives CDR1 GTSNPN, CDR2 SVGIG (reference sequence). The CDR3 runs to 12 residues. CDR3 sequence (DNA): TGTGCCTGGAGTGTAACACACAATGAGCAGTTCTTC. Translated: CAWSVTHNEQFF.

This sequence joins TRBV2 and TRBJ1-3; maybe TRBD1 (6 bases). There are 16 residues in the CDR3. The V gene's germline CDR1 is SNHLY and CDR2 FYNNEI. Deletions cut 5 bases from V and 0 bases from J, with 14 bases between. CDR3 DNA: TGTGCCAGCAGTCTTGGACAGCGAAACTCTGGAAACACCATATATTTT. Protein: CASSLGQRNSGNTIYF.

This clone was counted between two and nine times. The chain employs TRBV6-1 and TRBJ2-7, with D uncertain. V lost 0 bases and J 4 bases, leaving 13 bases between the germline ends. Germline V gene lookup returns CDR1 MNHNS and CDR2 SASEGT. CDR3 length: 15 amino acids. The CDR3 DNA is TGTGCCAGCAGTGAAGCGGGCGACGGAACGTACGAGCAGTACTTC. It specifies CASSEAGDGTYEQYF.

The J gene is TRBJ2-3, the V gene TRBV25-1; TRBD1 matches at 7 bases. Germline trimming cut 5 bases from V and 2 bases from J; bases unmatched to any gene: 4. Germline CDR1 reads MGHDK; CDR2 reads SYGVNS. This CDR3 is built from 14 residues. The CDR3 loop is CASSPGQLTDTQYF. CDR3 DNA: TGTGCCAGCAGTCCGGGACAGCTCACAGATACGCAGTATTTT.

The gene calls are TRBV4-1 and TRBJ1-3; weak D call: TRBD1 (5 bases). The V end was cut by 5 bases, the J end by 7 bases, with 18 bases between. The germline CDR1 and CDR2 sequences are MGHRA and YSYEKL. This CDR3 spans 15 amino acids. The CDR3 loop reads CASSRSGGEGNTIYF. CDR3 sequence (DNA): TGCGCCAGCAGCAGATCAGGCGGGGAGGGGAACACCATATATTTT.

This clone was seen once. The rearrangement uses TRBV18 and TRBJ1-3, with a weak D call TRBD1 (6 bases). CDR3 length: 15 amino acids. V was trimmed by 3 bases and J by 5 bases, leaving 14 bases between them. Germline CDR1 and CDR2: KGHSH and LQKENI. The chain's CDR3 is CASSPFGTGRNTIYF. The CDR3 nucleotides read TGTGCCAGCTCACCGTTCGGAACAGGGAGAAACACCATATATTTT.

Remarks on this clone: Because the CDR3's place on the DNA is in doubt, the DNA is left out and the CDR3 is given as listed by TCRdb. The CDR3 region is CASSSSTSRSTDTQYF. V is TRBV6-2 or TRBV6-3 and J is TRBJ2-3; the table names TRBD2, a call not compared with the DNA. Inclusive of both ends, the CDR3 amounts to 16 amino acids. Germline V gives CDR1 MNHEY, CDR2 SVGEGT.

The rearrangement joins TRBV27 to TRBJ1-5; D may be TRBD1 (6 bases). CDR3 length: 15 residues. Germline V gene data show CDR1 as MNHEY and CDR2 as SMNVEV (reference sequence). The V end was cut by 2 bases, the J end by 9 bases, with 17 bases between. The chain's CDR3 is CASSLEGRGVSPQHF. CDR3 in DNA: TGTGCCAGCAGTTTAGAGGGCAGGGGTGTCTCGCCCCAGCATTTT.

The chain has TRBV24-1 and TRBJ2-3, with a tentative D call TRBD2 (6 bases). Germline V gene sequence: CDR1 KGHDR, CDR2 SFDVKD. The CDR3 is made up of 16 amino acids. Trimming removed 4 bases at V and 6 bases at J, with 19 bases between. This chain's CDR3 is CATSDPIADHRDTQYF. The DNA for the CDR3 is TGTGCCACCAGTGACCCAATAGCGGATCACAGGGATACGCAGTATTTT.

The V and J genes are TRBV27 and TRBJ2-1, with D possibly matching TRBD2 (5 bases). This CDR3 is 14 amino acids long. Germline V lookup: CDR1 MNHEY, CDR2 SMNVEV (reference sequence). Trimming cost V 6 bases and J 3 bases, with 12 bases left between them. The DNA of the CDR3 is TGTGCCAGCAGCGATCGCGACTACTACAATGAGCAGTTCTTC. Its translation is CASSDRDYYNEQFF.

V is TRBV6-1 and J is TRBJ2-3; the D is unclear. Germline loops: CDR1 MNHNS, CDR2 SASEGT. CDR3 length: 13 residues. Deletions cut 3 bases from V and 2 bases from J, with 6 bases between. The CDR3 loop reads CASSDGDTDTQYF. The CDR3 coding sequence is TGTGCCAGCAGTGATGGAGACACAGATACGCAGTATTTT.